The following is a T cell receptor (beta chain) sequence with its context. The CDR3 does not close with the conserved phenylalanine or tryptophan, likely indicating a read error. RNA was extracted from bulk tissue without any cell sorting. Germline CDR1 and CDR2: SQVTM and ANQGSEA. This CDR3 has 13 residues. The data stem from a study of tumor and adjacent non-tumor tissue in lung cancer. A modified ARM-PCR protocol with three rounds of nested PCR amplified TCRbeta. Via MiXCR, TCRdb re-called the multiplex PCR reads, giving one row per CDR3 protein. The profile shows 70,000 to 90,000 distinct CDR3 sequences, approximately 79% of them singletons.

This clonotype originated in a woman aged 50 to 60 with non-small cell lung cancer. The sequenced sample was lung tumor tissue. The V gene is TRBV29-1, the J gene TRBJ2-7; D perhaps matches TRBD2 (6 bases). CDR3 region: CSVRRDTSHEQYI. The CDR3 bases are TGCAGCGTGCGGCGGGATACCTCCCACGAGCAGTACATC.